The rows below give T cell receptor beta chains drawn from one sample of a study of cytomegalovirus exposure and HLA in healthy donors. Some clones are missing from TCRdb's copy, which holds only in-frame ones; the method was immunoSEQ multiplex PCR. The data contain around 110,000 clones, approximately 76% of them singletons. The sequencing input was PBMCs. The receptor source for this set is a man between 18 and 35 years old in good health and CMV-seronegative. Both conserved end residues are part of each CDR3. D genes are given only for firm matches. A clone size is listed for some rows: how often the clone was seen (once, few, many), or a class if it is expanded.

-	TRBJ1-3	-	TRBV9	TGTGCCAGCACCCTAACTGCAAACTCTGGAAACACCATATATTTT	CASTLTANSGNTIYF
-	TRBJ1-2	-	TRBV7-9	TGTGCCAGCAGCCCGGACCGGGGTGGCTACCCCTTC	CASSPDRGGYPF
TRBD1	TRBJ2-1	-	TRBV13	TGTGCCAGCAGACCCGCGGACAGGTTGTCCTACAATGAGCAGTTCTTC	CASRPADRLSYNEQFF
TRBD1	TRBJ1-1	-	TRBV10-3	TGTGCCATCAGTGGAGACAGGGGGATGAACACTGAAGCTTTCTTT	CAISGDRGMNTEAFF
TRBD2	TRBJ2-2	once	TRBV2	TGTGCCAGCCACACTAGCGGGGGGAACACCGGGGAGCTGTTTTTT	CASHTSGGNTGELFF
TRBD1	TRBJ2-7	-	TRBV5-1	TGCGCCAGCAGCTTGGCAGGGGGCCACGAGCAGTACTTC	CASSLAGGHEQYF
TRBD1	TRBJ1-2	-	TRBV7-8	TGTGCCAGCAGCTCGACAGGGGGCTCCTCGGGGGATGGCTACACCTTC	CASSSTGGSSGDGYTF
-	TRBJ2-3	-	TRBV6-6	TGTGCCAGCAGTTACTCGGGCAGGGGAACAGATACGCAGTATTTT	CASSYSGRGTDTQYF
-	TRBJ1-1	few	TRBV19	TGTGCCAGTACCCCCGCAGGGAACACTGAAGCTTTCTTT	CASTPAGNTEAFF
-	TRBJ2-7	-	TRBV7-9	TGTGCCAGCAGCTCAGGTGGGCAGAGTGTTGGGGAGCAGTACTTC	CASSSGGQSVGEQYF
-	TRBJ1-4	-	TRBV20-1	TGCAGTGCTAGGGGGAGTGAAAAACTGTTTTTT	CSARGSEKLFF
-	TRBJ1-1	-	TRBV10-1	TGCGCCAGCAGTTCCCAGGCGAACACTGAAGCTTTCTTT	CASSSQANTEAFF
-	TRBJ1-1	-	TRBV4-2	TGTGCCAGCAGCCACCCCGAGGGGGGGCGAATTGTGAACACTGAAGCTTTCTTT	CASSHPEGGRIVNTEAFF
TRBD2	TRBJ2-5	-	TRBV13	TGTGCCAGCAGCTTAGGCCCCCCCCTAGCGGGGGAGTACTTC	CASSLGPPLAGEYF
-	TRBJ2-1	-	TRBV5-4	TGTGCCAGCAGCTTGGGCGGGGAGCGAGGGTACAATGAGCAGTTCTTC	CASSLGGERGYNEQFF
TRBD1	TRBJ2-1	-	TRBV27	TGTGCCTCAAGGACAGGGTACAATGAGCAGTTCTTC	CASRTGYNEQFF
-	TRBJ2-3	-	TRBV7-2	TGTGCCAGCAGCAAGCGGAGGCTCGCTAGCACAGATACGCAGTATTTT	CASSKRRLASTDTQYF
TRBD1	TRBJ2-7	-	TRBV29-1	TGCAGCGTTGAAAAAGCAGGGGGCATTTCCGACGAGCAGTACTTC	CSVEKAGGISDEQYF
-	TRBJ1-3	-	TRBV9	TGTGCCAGCAGCGTAGGGCCGGGGGGGACTGGAAACACCATATATTTT	CASSVGPGGTGNTIYF
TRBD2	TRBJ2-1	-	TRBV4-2	TGTGCCAGCAGCCTCGAAGGGGCTAGCGGGGGCAATGAGCAGTTCTTC	CASSLEGASGGNEQFF
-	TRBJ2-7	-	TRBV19	TGTGCCAGTAGTTCTCGCCGGGACACTAACCCCTACGAGCAGTACTTC	CASSSRRDTNPYEQYF
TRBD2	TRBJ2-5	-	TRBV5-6	TGTGCCAGCAGCTTCAGGTTCCGGGGGGGCCAAGGGACCCAGTACTTC	CASSFRFRGGQGTQYF
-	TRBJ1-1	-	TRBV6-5	TGTGCCAGCAGTTCGGACAGGAACACTGAAGCTTTCTTT	CASSSDRNTEAFF
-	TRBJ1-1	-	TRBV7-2	TGTGCCAGCAGCCCAGGGCGCAGGCCGAACACTGAAGCTTTCTTT	CASSPGRRPNTEAFF
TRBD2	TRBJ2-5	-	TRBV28	TGTGCCAGCCGACTAGCGAGGGAGACCCAGTACTTC	CASRLARETQYF
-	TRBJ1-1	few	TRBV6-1	TGTGCCAGCAGAGATACTCTGAACACTGAAGCTTTCTTT	CASRDTLNTEAFF
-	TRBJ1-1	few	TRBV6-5	TGTGCCAGCAGCTCGCGGGGATGGGGGGGGACTGAAGCTTTCTTT	CASSSRGWGGTEAFF
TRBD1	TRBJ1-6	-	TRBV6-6	TGTGCCAGCAGTTACCCCGACAGGGCAAATTCACCCCTCCACTTT	CASSYPDRANSPLHF
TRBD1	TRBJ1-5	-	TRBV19	TGTGCCAGCGCCGGGACAGTCAATCAGCCCCAGCATTTT	CASAGTVNQPQHF
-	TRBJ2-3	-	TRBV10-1	TGCGCCAGCAGTGAGGGGCAGGTTCCCGATACGCAGTATTTT	CASSEGQVPDTQYF
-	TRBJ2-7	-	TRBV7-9	TGTGCCAGCAGCTTCACGGGACACCCCTACGAGCAGTACTTC	CASSFTGHPYEQYF
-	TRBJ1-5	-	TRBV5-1	TGCGCCAGCAGCGAGTATAGCAATCAGCCCCAGCATTTT	CASSEYSNQPQHF
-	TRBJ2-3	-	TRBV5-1	TGCGCCAGCAGCTTGGGTGGTTTTGGACAGAGCACAGATACGCAGTATTTT	CASSLGGFGQSTDTQYF
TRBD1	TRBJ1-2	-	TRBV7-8	TGTGCCAGCAGCTTAGAACAGGGGATCAACTATGGCTACACCTTC	CASSLEQGINYGYTF
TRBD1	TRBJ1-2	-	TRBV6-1	TGTGCCAGCAGTGATTCGGGACAGGTCTTCGGCTACACCTTC	CASSDSGQVFGYTF
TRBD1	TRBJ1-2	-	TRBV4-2	TGTGCCAGCAGCCAAGAACCGGGACAGGGGACCTATGGCTACCCCTTC	CASSQEPGQGTYGYPF
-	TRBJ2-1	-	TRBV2	TGTGCCAGCAGGGGGCGGGGATACGAGCAGTTCTTC	CASRGRGYEQFF
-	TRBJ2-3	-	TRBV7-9	TGTGCCAGCAGCTTCGGGGATTCTAGCACAGATACGCAGTATTTT	CASSFGDSSTDTQYF
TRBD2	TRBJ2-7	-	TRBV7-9	TGTGCCAGCAGCCTGACTAGCCTAGGTCACGAGCAGTACTTC	CASSLTSLGHEQYF
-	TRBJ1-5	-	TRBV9	TGTGCCAGCAGCGTAGGAGGGAGGCCGGGGCAGCCCCAGCATTTT	CASSVGGRPGQPQHF
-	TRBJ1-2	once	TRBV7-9	TGTGCCAGCAGCCCGGGGGAAGGCTACACCTTC	CASSPGEGYTF
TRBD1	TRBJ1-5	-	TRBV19	TGTGCCAGTAGATGGGGACAGGGGAGCAATCAGCCCCAGCATTTT	CASRWGQGSNQPQHF
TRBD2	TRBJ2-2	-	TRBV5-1	TGCGCCAGCACCCCTTACTCTAGCGGGGGTAGCACCGGGGAGCTGTTTTTT	CASTPYSSGGSTGELFF
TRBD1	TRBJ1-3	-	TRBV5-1	TGCGCCAGCAGCACCGGGACAGGGGTCGCCGGAAACACCATATATTTT	CASSTGTGVAGNTIYF